This T cell receptor beta chain was sequenced in a study of blood T cell repertoires in COVID-19. Study-level background: Collection of acute and convalescent COVID-19 samples took place in the United States, Italy and Spain. T cells, B-cell-depleted T cells, or PBMCs provided the cDNA or gDNA that served as material.

This clone has a single count. Per the original methods: By means of reference gene primer amplification, nucleated cell counts were estimated. Data came from immunoSEQ multiplex PCR; TCRdb stores just in-frame clones and leaves some out. V, J and clone size reflect that table, while D and trimming were determined from the DNA. The sample lists over 85,000 clones; roughly 82% were seen once. This CDR3 spans 13 amino acids. Trimming took off 2 bases at V and 2 bases at J, with 6 bases between the two ends. The sequence was collected from a human donor in a cohort sampled during active COVID-19. The J gene is TRBJ1-2, the V gene TRBV12-3 or TRBV12-4; no clear D gene. Sequencing was done on a sample of peripheral blood. CDR3 bases: TGTGCCAGCAGTTTACTGAGAAACTATGGCTACACCTTC. Protein sequence: CASSLLRNYGYTF.